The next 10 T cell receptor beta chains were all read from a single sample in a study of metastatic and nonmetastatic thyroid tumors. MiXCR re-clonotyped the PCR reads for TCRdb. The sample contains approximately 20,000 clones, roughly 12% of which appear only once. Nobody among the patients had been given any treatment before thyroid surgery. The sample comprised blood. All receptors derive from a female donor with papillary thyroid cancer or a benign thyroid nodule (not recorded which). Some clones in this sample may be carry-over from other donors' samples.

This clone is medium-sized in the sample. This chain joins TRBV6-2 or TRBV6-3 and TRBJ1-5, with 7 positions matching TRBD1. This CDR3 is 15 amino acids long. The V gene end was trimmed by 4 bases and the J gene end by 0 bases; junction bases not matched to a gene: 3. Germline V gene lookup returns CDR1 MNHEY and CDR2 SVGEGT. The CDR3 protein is CASSLQGNSNQPQHF. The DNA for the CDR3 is TGTGCCAGCAGTTTACAGGGGAATAGCAATCAGCCCCAGCATTTT.

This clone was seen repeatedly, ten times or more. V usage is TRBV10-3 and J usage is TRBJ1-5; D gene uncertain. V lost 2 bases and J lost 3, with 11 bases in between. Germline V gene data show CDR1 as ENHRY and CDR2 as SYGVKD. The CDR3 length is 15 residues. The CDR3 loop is CAISETGPNNQPQHF. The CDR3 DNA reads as TGTGCCATCAGTGAGACTGGGCCGAACAATCAGCCCCAGCATTTT.

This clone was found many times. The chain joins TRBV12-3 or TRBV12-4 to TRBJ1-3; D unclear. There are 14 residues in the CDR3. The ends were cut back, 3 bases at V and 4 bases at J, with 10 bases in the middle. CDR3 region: CASSLSGKGNTIYF. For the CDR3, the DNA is TGTGCCAGCAGTTTGTCTGGGAAAGGAAACACCATATATTTT.

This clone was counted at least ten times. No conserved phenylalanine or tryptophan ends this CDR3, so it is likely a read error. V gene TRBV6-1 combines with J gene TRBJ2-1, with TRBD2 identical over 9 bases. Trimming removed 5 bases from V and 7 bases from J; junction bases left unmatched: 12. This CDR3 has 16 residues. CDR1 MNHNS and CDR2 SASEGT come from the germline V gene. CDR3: CASSPRRAGGPNEQFS. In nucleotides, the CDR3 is TGTGCCAGCAGTCCCCGGAGGGCGGGGGGGCCTAATGAGCAGTTCTCC.

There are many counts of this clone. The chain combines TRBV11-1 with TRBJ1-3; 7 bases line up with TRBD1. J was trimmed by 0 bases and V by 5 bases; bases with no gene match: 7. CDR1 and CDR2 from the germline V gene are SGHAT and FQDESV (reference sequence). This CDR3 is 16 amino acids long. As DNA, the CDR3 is TGTGCCAGCAGCAAGAGGGGACAGAGCTCTGGAAACACCATATATTTT. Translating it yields CASSKRGQSSGNTIYF.

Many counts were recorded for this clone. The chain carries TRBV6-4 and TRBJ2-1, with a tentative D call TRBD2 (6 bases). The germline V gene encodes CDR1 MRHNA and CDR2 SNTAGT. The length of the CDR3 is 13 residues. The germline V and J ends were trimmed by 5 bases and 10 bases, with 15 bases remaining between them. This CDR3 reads CASSMERRGEQFF. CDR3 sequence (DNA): TGTGCCAGCAGTATGGAGCGGAGGGGAGAGCAGTTCTTC.

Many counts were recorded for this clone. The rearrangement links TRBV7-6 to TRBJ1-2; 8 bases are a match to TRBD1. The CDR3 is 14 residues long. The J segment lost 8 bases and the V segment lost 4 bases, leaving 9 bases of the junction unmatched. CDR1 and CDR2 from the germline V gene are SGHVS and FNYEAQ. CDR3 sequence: CASSYGDRGEGYTF. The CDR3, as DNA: TGTGCCAGCAGCTATGGAGACAGGGGTGAGGGCTACACCTTC.

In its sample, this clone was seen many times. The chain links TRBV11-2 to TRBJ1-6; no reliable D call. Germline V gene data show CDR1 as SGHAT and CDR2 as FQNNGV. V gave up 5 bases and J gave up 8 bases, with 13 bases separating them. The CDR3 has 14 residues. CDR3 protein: CASSVAGLYSPLHF. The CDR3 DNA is TGTGCCAGCAGCGTGGCCGGGTTGTATTCACCCCTCCACTTT.

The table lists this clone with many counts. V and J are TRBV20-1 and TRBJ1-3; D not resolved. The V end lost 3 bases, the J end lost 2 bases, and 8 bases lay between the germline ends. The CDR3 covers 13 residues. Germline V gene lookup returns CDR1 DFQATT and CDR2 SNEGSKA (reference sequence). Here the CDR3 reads CSASGVTGNTIYF. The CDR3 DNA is TGCAGTGCTAGTGGGGTCACTGGAAACACCATATATTTT.

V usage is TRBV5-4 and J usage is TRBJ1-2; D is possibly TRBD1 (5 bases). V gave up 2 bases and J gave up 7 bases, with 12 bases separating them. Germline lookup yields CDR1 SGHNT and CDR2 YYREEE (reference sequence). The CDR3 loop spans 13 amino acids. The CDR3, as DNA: TGTGCCAGCAGCTTCAGGGAACCCTCTGGCTACACCTTC. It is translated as CASSFREPSGYTF. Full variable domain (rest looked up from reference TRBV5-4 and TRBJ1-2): ETGVTQSPTHLIKTRGQQVTLRCSSQSGHNTVSWYQQALGQGPQFIFQYYREEENGRGNFPPRFSGLQFPNYSSELNVNALELDDSALYLCASSFREPSGYTFGSGTRLTVV.